A selection of T cell receptor beta chains follows, all from one sample in a study of spatial heterogeneity in lung cancer. One entry per CDR3 protein, called by TCRdb with MiXCR from the 5' RACE reads. The sample consists of some 15,000 distinct CDR3 sequences, roughly 7.7% of them appearing once. The specimen comprised PBMCs, sampled at surgery. The receptors stem from a female donor with early-stage non-small cell lung cancer. Both conserved end residues are part of each CDR3. Fields, in order: CDR3 protein, CDR3 DNA, clone size, J gene, CDR3 length, V gene, D gene. A D gene is named only where the DNA matches it firmly. Clone sizes are shown as once, few or many counts, or a class when the clone is expanded.

CASSRDRASFGANVLTF	TGTGCCAGCAGTCGGGACAGGGCCTCGTTTGGGGCCAACGTCCTGACTTTC	few	TRBJ2-6	17	TRBV28	TRBD1
CASSPTTSGSYNEQFF	TGCGCCAGCAGCCCAACTACTAGCGGGAGTTACAATGAGCAGTTCTTC	medium-sized	TRBJ2-1	16	TRBV5-1	TRBD2
CASAGNGDTGELFF	TGTGCCAGCGCCGGAAACGGGGACACCGGGGAGCTGTTTTTT	many	TRBJ2-2	14	TRBV27	NA
CASSGGMETQYF	TGTGCCAGCAGCGGGGGCATGGAGACCCAGTACTTC	many	TRBJ2-5	12	TRBV28	NA
CASSYEGQGRETQYF	TGTGCCAGCAGTTACGAGGGGCAGGGTCGGGAGACCCAGTACTTC	many	TRBJ2-5	15	TRBV6-5	NA
CASSFGTGFDEQFF	TGTGCCAGCAGTTTTGGGACAGGGTTCGATGAGCAGTTCTTC	many	TRBJ2-1	14	TRBV12-3/TRBV12-4	TRBD1
CASDKEGASENTIYF	TGTGCCAGCGACAAAGAGGGGGCCTCTGAAAACACCATATATTTT	few	TRBJ1-3	15	TRBV6-1	TRBD1
CASSPPPANTGELFF	TGTGCCAGCTCACCACCGCCCGCGAACACCGGGGAGCTGTTTTTT	many	TRBJ2-2	15	TRBV18	NA
CASRQGSENTEAFF	TGTGCCAGCAGGCAAGGGTCTGAGAACACTGAAGCTTTCTTT	many	TRBJ1-1	14	TRBV2	NA
CASSEPRSSYNEQFF	TGTGCCAGCAGTGAACCCAGGAGCTCCTACAATGAGCAGTTCTTC	medium-sized	TRBJ2-1	15	TRBV6-1	NA